The clone carrying this TCR beta chain was picked up many times. The target antigen is unknown. Trimming took 6 bases from V and 0 from J, leaving 15 bases between them. Germline V lookup: CDR1 LNHDA, CDR2 SQIVND (reference sequence). The CDR3 runs to 16 residues. The data derive from a study of T cells after posttransplantation cyclophosphamide. Overall study findings and caveats: Blood and skin or GI T cell repertoires showed limited TRB overlap. Later blood repertoires were often dominated by clones from the donor CD8+ memory compartment. Recipient CMV seropositivity and CMV reactivation strongly tracked TRB clonality.

Only in-frame clones appear in the TCRdb table, and some are missing; sequencing was by immunoSEQ multiplex PCR. The sample has tens of thousands of clones, none seen only once; the top ten hold approximately 2.4%. Source material: PBMCs. The clonotype comes from a man aged 40-49 years in good health, CMV-negative, and a related stem cell transplant donor. This chain uses TRBV19 with TRBJ1-5, with D perhaps matching TRBD1 (6 bases). CDR3 region: CASRNTGSGSNQPQHF. CDR3 nucleotides: TGTGCCAGTAGGAACACAGGGTCGGGTAGCAATCAGCCCCAGCATTTT.